This TCR beta chain was identified during a study of long-term antiretroviral therapy in people with HIV. About the research overall: By about a decade, the earliest samples predate the 2015 immediate-ART recommendation.

Findings and limits, study-wide: From about 2004 to 2018, blood was obtained, possibly while participants received older ART regimens. Nothing was known about ART adherence, viral resistance or changes in therapy.

Survey-level resolution applied to immunoSEQ assay v3.0. Produced via immunoSEQ multiplex PCR; TCRdb's table is partial and in-frame only. The profile covers 11,000 or so clones, with approximately 79% appearing a single time and more than 9% taken by the ten largest. CDR1 is LGHNA, CDR2 YNFKEQ, per germline. The CDR3 runs to 12 residues. V lost 5 bases to trimming and J lost 6 bases, with 7 bases between them. The study used samples holding about 0.85-10 million cryopreserved PBMC before DNA extraction. Concerning this clone: Its antigen is undetermined.

The source is a woman between 40 and 50 years old with HIV. V gene TRBV4-2 combines with J gene TRBJ2-2; D gene uncertain. Sample: unsorted PBMCs, taken 0.8 years before starting antiretroviral therapy. The CDR3 DNA is TGTGCCAGCAGCTCAATTTCCGGGGAGCTGTTTTTT. Translated: CASSSISGELFF.